In this sample, the clone carrying this T cell receptor beta chain turned up once. Mouse gene names apply. The read finishes 1 residue shy of the CDR3 end, and the germline J gene is used to complete it. Time point of the sample: mouse harvest day 7 after allogeneic transplant. The graft held 10^6 splenic CD5+ T cells and 10^7 T-cell-depleted bone marrow cells. Tissues came from B6→BALB/c major-mismatch GVHD mice at day 7 or 14. The CDR3 loop spans 13 amino acids. Trimming shortened V by 6 bases and J by 2 bases, and 9 bases separated the two germline ends. The V gene's germline CDR1 is SGHND and CDR2 FRSKSL. This record comes from a study of tissue T cells after allogeneic stem cell transplantation. Clones were sequenced by immunoSEQ multiplex PCR, and TCRdb holds only the in-frame ones, with some missing. The repertoire holds 5,000 to 6,000 clones, with 51% as singletons.

The V and J genes are TRBV15 and TRBJ2-3, with D maybe TRBD2 (6 bases). The receptor's source is a female BALB/c mouse given C57BL/6 T cells with graft-versus-host disease after an allogeneic hematopoietic cell transplant. The sequenced sample consisted of gut tissue. The sequenced CDR3 bases are TGTGCCAGCAGCCGGGGGGATGCAGAAACGCTGTAT. It specifies CASSRGDAETLY. The whole CDR3 sequence is CASSRGDAETLYF. Drawing the rest from reference TRBV15 and TRBJ2-3, the complete variable domain is DAGVTQTPRHEVAEKGQTIILKCEPVSGHNDLFWYRQTKIQGLELLSYFRSKSLMEDGGAFKDRFKAEMLNSSFSTLKIQPTEPKDSAVYLCASSRGDAETLYFGSGTRLTVL.